A selection of T cell receptor beta chains follows, all from one sample in a study of blood T cell repertoires in COVID-19. Produced via immunoSEQ multiplex PCR; TCRdb's table is partial and in-frame only. This sample has some 100,000 clones, with about 89% found just once. Source material: peripheral blood. The source is a human donor in a cohort sampled during active COVID-19. Each CDR3 is given without its conserved first and last residue.

len,v_gene,j_gene,CDR3aa
12,TRBV19,TRBJ2-2,ASRPGANTGELF
13,TRBV11-3,TRBJ2-3,ASSLAGGATDTQY
12,TRBV7-9,TRBJ2-7,ASSLGQGASEQY
12,TRBV10-3,TRBJ1-1,AISEPIQGPSAF
14,TRBV25-1,TRBJ2-1,ASSVVSGARGNEQF
13,TRBV5-6,TRBJ2-6,ASSLRASGANVLT
11,TRBV29-1,TRBJ2-1,SVDQGKYNEQF
12,TRBV7-8,TRBJ1-5,ASSLGGTRQPQH
13,TRBV14,TRBJ1-1,ASSQEKIASTEAF
17,TRBV14,TRBJ1-1,ASSQEQGAGAHRNTEAF
11,TRBV6-5,TRBJ1-2,ASSRGGGYGYT
10,TRBV7-9,TRBJ1-1,ASQTWNTEAF
9,TRBV5-4,TRBJ1-1,ASSLGVEAF
9,TRBV28,TRBJ1-2,ASSSVGTYT
14,TRBV28,TRBJ2-6,ASSPQGLAGANVLT
11,TRBV25-1,TRBJ1-1,ASRLGRNTEAF
11,TRBV7-7,TRBJ1-1,ASPSPLATEAF
13,TRBV7-6,TRBJ2-5,ASSLGQFRQETQY
13,TRBV5-1,TRBJ2-7,ASSLEAGSSYEQY
12,TRBV28,TRBJ1-6,ASSDINLNSPLH
13,TRBV5-6,TRBJ1-4,ASSRQGWMSEKLF
13,TRBV19,TRBJ2-3,ASSSRQGGTDTQY
11,TRBV7-9,TRBJ1-3,ASRAGEGNTIY
13,TRBV25-1,TRBJ1-4,ASSDPRGAGEKLF
12,TRBV5-4,TRBJ2-7,ASSLDRGSYEQY
15,TRBV27,TRBJ1-6,ASSTRAESSYNSPLH
12,TRBV6-2/TRBV6-3,TRBJ1-5,ASSYGQDNQPQH
13,TRBV11-1,TRBJ1-2,ASSPTGIPEYGYT
9,TRBV20-1,TRBJ2-7,SATGENEQY
12,TRBV6-2/TRBV6-3,TRBJ2-7,ASSQRGAPYEQY
11,TRBV27,TRBJ2-7,ASSPLGGGEQY
10,TRBV7-9,TRBJ1-1,ASSEVDTEAF
12,TRBV12-5,TRBJ2-7,AVSTVEIPYEQY
13,TRBV13,TRBJ1-2,ASSTGQGGFYGYT
13,TRBV5-1,TRBJ2-1,ASSHTSGSYNEQF
11,TRBV7-3,TRBJ1-1,ASSSQGNTEAF
13,TRBV9,TRBJ2-7,ASSVGGDGVAEQY
13,TRBV5-1,TRBJ2-1,ASSPDISSYNEQF